The 13 T cell receptor beta chains listed next were all sequenced from one sample in a study of cytomegalovirus exposure and HLA in healthy donors. PCR employed 60 Vbeta and 13 Jbeta primers. Method: immunoSEQ multiplex PCR; TCRdb's copy keeps in-frame clones and lacks some. The data contain about 130,000 clones, over 70% of them singletons. Input material: PBMCs. All receptors derive from a female donor in good health and CMV-seronegative.

Points on this clone: At one of its ends the junction is not consistent with the germline gene, which may arise from a read error. This chain uses TRBV7-9 with TRBJ2-7; tentatively, D is TRBD1 (5 bases). The CDR3 totals 11 residues. Germline values: CDR1 SEHNR, CDR2 FQNEAQ (reference sequence). The CDR3 protein is CSSSLLGPPYF. The CDR3 bases are TGTTCCAGCAGCTTATTGGGGCCTCCTTACTTC.

This clone appeared a single time. The rearrangement links TRBV19 to TRBJ2-7; 7 positions agree with TRBD2. CDR3 length: 15 amino acids. Trimming removed 3 bases from V and 6 bases from J; junction bases left unmatched: 11. The germline CDR1 and CDR2 sequences are LNHDA and SQIVND (reference sequence). The CDR3 spells CASSIRAGEFSEQYF. The CDR3 DNA follows: TGTGCCAGTAGTATTCGGGCGGGAGAGTTCTCCGAGCAGTACTTC.

This clone showed up just once. The V gene is TRBV6-5, the J gene TRBJ1-6; D might be TRBD1 (5 bases). The CDR3 runs to 13 residues. The germline V and J ends were trimmed by 6 bases and 6 bases, with 9 bases remaining between them. Germline V gene lookup returns CDR1 MNHEY and CDR2 SVGAGI. Here the CDR3 DNA reads TGTGCCAGCAGGACAGACTCTAATTCACCCCTCCACTTT. Translation gives CASRTDSNSPLHF.

J is TRBJ2-3 and V is TRBV29-1; 11 positions match TRBD1. Germline V gene data show CDR1 as SQVTM and CDR2 as ANQGSEA. This CDR3 spans 14 amino acids. The V gene end was trimmed by 5 bases and the J gene end by 4 bases; junction bases not matched to a gene: 5. DNA of the CDR3: TGCAGCGTTTCCGGGACAGGGGGGTCAGATACGCAGTATTTT. Translating it yields CSVSGTGGSDTQYF.

V is TRBV4-1 and J is TRBJ2-5, with TRBD2 identical over 8 bases. Germline V CDR1 and CDR2: MGHRA, YSYEKL. The CDR3 sequence is 16 residues long. J gave up 5 bases and V 4 bases, and 12 bases lay outside the gene matches. CDR3 sequence: CASSLHGGGLWETQYF. The CDR3 bases are TGCGCCAGCAGCCTCCACGGCGGGGGGCTTTGGGAGACCCAGTACTTC.

This clone was counted only a few times. Other nucleotide sequences in the sample specify the same CDR3. The gene calls are TRBV5-4 and TRBJ2-1; D might be TRBD2 (6 bases). From germline, CDR1 is SGHNT and CDR2 YYREEE (reference sequence). There are 14 residues in the CDR3. Trimming removed 0 bases at V and 4 bases at J, with 8 bases between. CDR3 coding DNA: TGTGCCAGCAGCTTGGGGGGAGGTTACAATGAGCAGTTCTTC. It codes for CASSLGGGYNEQFF.

In this sample, this clone turned up a few times. The chain joins TRBV7-3 to TRBJ1-1, with D possibly matching TRBD1 (5 bases). The germline CDR1 and CDR2 sequences are SGHTA and FQGTGA. Trimming stripped 4 bases from V and 10 bases from J, with 16 bases between. The CDR3 contains 13 residues. CDR3: CASSSGGGQVAFF. CDR3 DNA: TGTGCCAGCAGCTCCGGGGGAGGACAAGTAGCTTTCTTT.

The gene calls are TRBV30 and TRBJ1-5; 7 bases align to TRBD1. J lost 0 bases, V lost 0 bases, and 14 bases had no gene match. Germline V gives CDR1 GTSNPN, CDR2 SVGIG (reference sequence). This CDR3 contains 19 residues. The DNA of the CDR3 is TGTGCCTGGAGTGTAGGAGGTTTGCAGGGGGGCCCTAGCAATCAGCCCCAGCATTTT. This gives the protein CAWSVGGLQGGPSNQPQHF.

This clone has more than one count but fewer than ten. The J gene is TRBJ1-2, the V gene TRBV5-1; possibly TRBD1 for D (5 bases). Germline lookup yields CDR1 SGHRS and CDR2 YFSETQ. CDR3 length: 14 amino acids. Trimming removed 2 bases from V and 5 bases from J, with 13 bases in between. The CDR3 nucleotides are TGCGCCAGCAGCTTCCAAGGGGCTCGGTATGGCTACACCTTC. It encodes CASSFQGARYGYTF.

The CDR3 here is CASSFYGRDSYEQYF. The DNA of the CDR3 is TGTGCCAGCAGCTTCTATGGCAGGGACTCCTACGAGCAGTACTTC. This chain joins TRBV13 and TRBJ2-7; maybe TRBD1 (5 bases). The CDR3 is 15 residues long. CDR1 and CDR2 (germline): PRHDT, FYEKMQ (reference sequence). With 3 bases removed from V and 0 bases from J, the gap between germline ends came to 12 bases.

The chain combines TRBV7-9 with TRBJ2-1, with no clear D. Between the trimmed V and J ends, which lost 7 bases and 0 bases, there was a span of 10 bases. Germline V gives CDR1 SEHNR, CDR2 FQNEAQ (reference sequence). This CDR3 is 14 amino acids long. The CDR3 loop is CASIGLGSYNEQFF. The CDR3 DNA reads TGTGCCAGCATCGGCCTAGGCTCCTACAATGAGCAGTTCTTC.

The gene calls are TRBV6-5 and TRBJ1-4, with D uncertain. Germline CDR1 reads MNHEY; CDR2 reads SVGAGI. V was cut by 0 bases and J by 3 bases, with 11 bases left in between. This CDR3 contains 16 residues. CDR3 sequence reads: CASSYSSMLANEKLFF. CDR3 DNA sequence: TGTGCCAGCAGTTACTCGAGCATGCTGGCTAATGAAAAACTGTTTTTT.

The V gene is TRBV18, the J gene TRBJ1-5, with D perhaps matching TRBD1 (5 bases). V was clipped by 3 bases and J by 4 bases, with 13 bases between them. The CDR3 is 15 residues long. In germline, CDR1 is KGHSH, CDR2 LQKENI. The CDR3 reads CASSPRQKANQPQHF. DNA for the CDR3: TGTGCCAGCTCACCTCGACAGAAGGCGAATCAGCCCCAGCATTTT. Filled out from reference TRBV18 and TRBJ1-5, the complete variable domain reads NAGVMQNPRHLVRRRGQEARLRCSPMKGHSHVYWYRQLPEEGLKFMVYLQKENIIDESGMPKERFSAEFPKEGPSILRIQQVVRGDSAAYFCASSPRQKANQPQHFGDGTRLSIL.